Presented here are 8 T cell receptor beta chains from one specimen sequenced in a study of blood T cell repertoires in COVID-19. Using immunoSEQ multiplex PCR, the repertoire was profiled, and TCRdb retains in-frame clones only, with some absent. Among around 130,000 clones listed, more than 80% were seen once. The sequenced sample consisted of peripheral blood. These receptors were taken from a man between 65 and 85 years old with active or convalescent COVID-19.

The chain uses TRBV2 and TRBJ2-7; 7 bases match TRBD2. The length of the CDR3 is 16 residues. Germline V lookup: CDR1 SNHLY, CDR2 FYNNEI. V shed 2 bases and J 0 bases; nucleotides not matched to a gene: 7. The chain's CDR3 is CASSELGLGSSYEQYF. As DNA, the CDR3 is TGTGCCAGCAGTGAACTTGGACTAGGGAGCTCCTACGAGCAGTACTTC. The full variable domain, rest sourced from reference TRBV2 and TRBJ2-7, is EPEVTQTPSHQVTQMGQEVILRCVPISNHLYFYWYRQILGQKVEFLVSFYNNEISEKSEIFDDQFSVERPDGSNFTLKIRSTKLEDSAMYFCASSELGLGSSYEQYFGPGTRLTVT.

This clone appeared a few times. This sequence joins TRBV6-2 or TRBV6-3 and TRBJ1-2; D may be TRBD1 (5 bases). This CDR3 spans 15 amino acids. Germline lookup yields CDR1 MNHEY and CDR2 SVGEGT. With 0 bases removed from V and 3 bases from J, the gap between germline ends came to 11 bases. The CDR3 nucleotides are TGTGCCAGCAGTTACTCGCCAGGGTATGACTATGGCTACACCTTC. Amino acid sequence: CASSYSPGYDYGYTF.

This chain uses TRBV18 with TRBJ2-1, with TRBD1 as a possible D gene (7 bases). Per the germline V gene, CDR1 is KGHSH and CDR2 is LQKENI. Trimming took 2 bases from V and 4 from J, leaving 12 bases between them. The CDR3 runs to 15 residues. CDR3 nucleotides: TGTGCCAGCTCACCAATGGCAGGGGGGTACAATGAGCAGTTCTTC. It encodes CASSPMAGGYNEQFF.

The chain couples TRBV2 to TRBJ1-2, with 9 bases fitting TRBD1. The V segment lost 5 bases and the J segment 1 base; nucleotides outside the gene matches: 5. There are 15 residues in the CDR3. CDR1 is SNHLY, CDR2 FYNNEI, per germline. Here the CDR3 reads CASSFGTGYNYGYTF. CDR3 bases: TGTGCCAGCAGTTTTGGGACAGGGTATAACTATGGCTACACCTTC.

In this sample, this clone turned up once. The chain employs TRBV6-5 and TRBJ1-6; TRBD1 might be the D (6 bases). This CDR3 contains 16 residues. Trimming took 0 bases from V and 8 from J, leaving 14 bases between them. CDR1 and CDR2 from the germline V gene are MNHEY and SVGAGI. In nucleotides, the CDR3 is TGTGCCAGCAGTTACTCGATAGAACAGGGTTATTCACCCCTCCACTTT. Amino acid sequence: CASSYSIEQGYSPLHF.

This clone was seen a few times. This chain joins TRBV27 and TRBJ1-6; D remains ambiguous. The length of the CDR3 is 16 residues. Trimming removed 8 bases from V and 0 bases from J, with 14 bases in between. The germline V gene has CDR1 MNHEY and CDR2 SMNVEV (reference sequence). The CDR3 here is CASSDRVSSYNSPLHF. In nucleotides, the CDR3 is TGTGCCAGCTCAGATCGGGTTAGCTCCTATAATTCACCCCTCCACTTT.

The rearrangement links TRBV2 to TRBJ1-5; TRBD1 is a possible D gene (5 bases). The CDR3 has 16 residues. Per the germline V gene, CDR1 is SNHLY and CDR2 is FYNNEI. V was pared by 6 bases and J by 1 base, with 16 bases between. The CDR3: CASRRWGQGSNQPQHF. In DNA form, the CDR3 reads TGTGCCAGCAGGCGGTGGGGCCAGGGAAGCAATCAGCCCCAGCATTTT.

The CDR3 region is CAISEWGQTSGGYTF. Written as DNA, the CDR3 is TGTGCCATCAGTGAGTGGGGACAGACCTCTGGGGGCTACACCTTC. J is TRBJ1-2 and V is TRBV10-3, with 7 bases aligning to TRBD1. V lost 1 base and J lost 8; bases outside the gene matches: 10. Germline V gene data show CDR1 as ENHRY and CDR2 as SYGVKD. CDR3 length: 15 residues.